The 15 T cell receptor beta chains given below trace back to one sample, sequenced in a study of cytomegalovirus exposure and HLA in healthy donors. Amplification used 60 Vbeta primers and 13 Jbeta primers. Assay: immunoSEQ multiplex PCR; the TCRdb copy retains only in-frame clones and omits some. The data hold under 200,000 clones, with roughly four fifths observed a single time. Input material: PBMCs. The origin of the receptors is a woman aged 18-30 years in good health and CMV-seronegative.

J is TRBJ2-7 and V is TRBV6-1, with 10 bases lining up with TRBD2. CDR3 length equals 15 residues. V lost 1 base to trimming and J lost 4 bases; unmatched junction nucleotides: 4. From germline, CDR1 is MNHNS and CDR2 SASEGT. The CDR3 protein is CASSEGLAGGYEQYV. The CDR3 DNA sequence: TGTGCCAGCAGTGAAGGACTAGCGGGCGGGTACGAGCAGTACGTC.

CDR3 region: CAWSSTGGKQYF. The CDR3 coding sequence is TGTGCCTGGAGTTCCACAGGGGGCAAGCAGTACTTC. The chain is built from TRBV30 and TRBJ2-7; 9 bases fit TRBD1. V was pared by 2 bases and J by 8 bases, with 4 bases of the junction left unmatched. Germline assignment: CDR1 GTSNPN and CDR2 SVGIG (reference sequence). The CDR3 is 12 residues long.

V gene TRBV19 combines with J gene TRBJ2-7, with D possibly matching TRBD1 (6 bases). The CDR3 contains 13 residues. Trimming took off 0 bases at V and 6 bases at J, with 9 bases between the two ends. Germline CDR1 and CDR2: LNHDA and SQIVND (reference sequence). The CDR3 here is CASSIEQGPEQYF. For the CDR3, the DNA is TGTGCCAGTAGTATAGAACAGGGACCCGAGCAGTACTTC.

The chain carries TRBV11-2 and TRBJ2-5; TRBD2 agrees at 8 bases. The length of the CDR3 is 14 residues. V trimming: 1 base; J trimming: 7 bases; junction bases outside the gene matches: 5. CDR1 SGHAT and CDR2 FQNNGV come from the germline V gene. The CDR3 bases are TGTGCCAGCAGCTTAGGCACGGCGGGGGGGACCCAGTACTTC. It is translated as CASSLGTAGGTQYF.

The gene calls are TRBV19 and TRBJ2-7; 9 positions agree with TRBD2. The V and J ends lost 7 bases and 0 bases, in that order; junction bases with no gene match: 4. The CDR3 loop spans 14 amino acids. From germline, CDR1 is LNHDA and CDR2 SQIVND (reference sequence). CDR3 in DNA: TGTGCCAGTATGACTAGCGGAAGCTCCTACGAGCAGTACTTC. Translation gives CASMTSGSSYEQYF.

This clone is a singleton in its sample. The chain uses TRBV9 and TRBJ2-1, with D possibly being TRBD2 (5 bases). V was trimmed by 4 bases and J by 12 bases, leaving 14 bases between them. The CDR3 has 12 residues. Per germline, CDR1 SGDLS and CDR2 YYNGEE. DNA of the CDR3: TGTGCCAGCAGCCGTAGCGACATAGGGCAGTTCTTC. Protein product: CASSRSDIGQFF.

This chain joins TRBV5-4 and TRBJ1-6, with a tentative D call TRBD1 (6 bases). The ends were cut back, 1 base at V and 2 bases at J, with 7 bases in the middle. Germline V gene data show CDR1 as SGHNT and CDR2 as YYREEE (reference sequence). The CDR3 consists of 15 residues. In nucleotides, the CDR3 is TGTGCCAGCAGCTTGACAGGGACCTATAATTCACCCCTCCACTTT. Its protein product is CASSLTGTYNSPLHF.

The V and J genes are TRBV4-3 and TRBJ1-1; D perhaps matches TRBD1 (5 bases). The CDR3 spans 15 residues. V lost 0 bases, J lost 10 bases, and 18 bases lay in between. Germline V gives CDR1 LGHNA, CDR2 YSLEER. The CDR3 nucleotides are TGCGCCAGCAGCCAAGATCGGGGGTCCCCCGAAGGAGCTTTCTTT. This codes for CASSQDRGSPEGAFF.

This clone has only one observation. The chain employs TRBV7-8 and TRBJ2-3; 14 nucleotides match TRBD2. Germline V lookup: CDR1 SGHVS, CDR2 FQNEAQ. The CDR3 spans 16 residues. After removal of 5 bases from V and 7 bases from J, the junction contained 8 bases not matched to a gene. The DNA of the CDR3 is TGTGCCAGCAGCGAGGGACTAGCGGGAGTTCTATATACGCAGTATTTT. Translating it yields CASSEGLAGVLYTQYF.

The V gene is TRBV5-1, the J gene TRBJ2-1, with 9 nucleotides matching TRBD2. The V and J ends lost 5 bases and 9 bases, in that order; junction bases with no gene match: 18. This CDR3 is built from 17 residues. Germline V gives CDR1 SGHRS, CDR2 YFSETQ. CDR3 protein: CASRGKPLAGLLPEQFF. In DNA form, the CDR3 reads TGCGCCAGCAGGGGGAAGCCACTAGCGGGCCTCCTGCCTGAGCAGTTCTTC.

This chain joins TRBV4-2 and TRBJ1-2; TRBD1 matches at 8 bases. Germline CDR1 reads LGHNA; CDR2 reads YNFKEQ. With 0 bases clipped from V and 2 bases from J, the junction kept 2 bases outside the gene matches. This CDR3 is built from 15 residues. The CDR3 nucleotides read TGTGCCAGCAGCCAAGACCCAGGGGGCAACTATGGCTACACCTTC. This encodes CASSQDPGGNYGYTF.

This rearrangement joins TRBV6-6 to TRBJ1-3; D gene uncertain. V shed 5 bases and J shed 4 bases, with 12 bases lying between them. The CDR3 contains 14 residues. Per germline, CDR1 MNHNY and CDR2 SVGAGI (reference sequence). As DNA, the CDR3 is TGTGCCAGCAGTCCCGGGAGCTCAGGAAACACCATATATTTT. This translates into CASSPGSSGNTIYF.

This chain joins TRBV5-1 and TRBJ2-3; weak D call: TRBD1 (6 bases). CDR1 and CDR2 from the germline V gene are SGHRS and YFSETQ. The V and J ends lost 2 bases and 1 base respectively, with 8 bases between them. The CDR3 has 14 residues. The CDR3 DNA follows: TGCGCCAGCAGCTTCCGACAGGGCACAGATACGCAGTATTTT. It is translated as CASSFRQGTDTQYF.

This chain connects TRBV28 to TRBJ2-3; maybe TRBD1 (7 bases). The CDR3 totals 13 residues. Trimming removed 7 bases from V and 1 base from J, with 9 bases in between. The germline V gene has CDR1 MDHEN and CDR2 SYDVKM. This CDR3 is CASTRGGTDTQYF. The CDR3 bases are TGTGCCAGCACCAGGGGGGGCACAGATACGCAGTATTTT.

The gene calls are TRBV19 and TRBJ2-3; a weak D match, TRBD1 (6 bases). This CDR3 is built from 14 residues. CDR1 LNHDA and CDR2 SQIVND come from the germline V gene (reference sequence). The V gene lost 5 bases and the J gene lost 0 bases, with 9 bases spanning the gap. The CDR3 sequence is CASSDRSSTDTQYF. The CDR3 DNA reads TGTGCCAGTAGTGACAGGTCAAGCACAGATACGCAGTATTTT. The complete variable domain, with remaining parts taken from reference TRBV19 and TRBJ2-3, reads DGGITQSPKYLFRKEGQNVTLSCEQNLNHDAMYWYRQDPGQGLRLIYYSQIVNDFQKGDIAEGYSVSREKKESFPLTVTSAQKNPTAFYLCASSDRSSTDTQYFGPGTRLTVL.